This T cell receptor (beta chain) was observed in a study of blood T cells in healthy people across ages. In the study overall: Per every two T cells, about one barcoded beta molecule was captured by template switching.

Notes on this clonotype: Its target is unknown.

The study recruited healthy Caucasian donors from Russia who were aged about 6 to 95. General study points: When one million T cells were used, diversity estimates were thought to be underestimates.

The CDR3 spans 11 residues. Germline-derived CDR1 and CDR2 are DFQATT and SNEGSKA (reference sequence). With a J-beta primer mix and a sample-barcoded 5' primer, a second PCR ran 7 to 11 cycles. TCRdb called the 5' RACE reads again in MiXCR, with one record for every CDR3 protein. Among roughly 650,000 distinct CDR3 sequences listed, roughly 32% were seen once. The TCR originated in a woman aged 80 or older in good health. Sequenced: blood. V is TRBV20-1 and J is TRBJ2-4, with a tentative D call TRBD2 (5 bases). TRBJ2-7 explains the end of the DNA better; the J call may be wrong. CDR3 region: CSVSGGYEQYF. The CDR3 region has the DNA TGCAGTGTTAGTGGAGGATACGAGCAGTACTTC.